A single sample gave rise to the 28 T cell receptor beta chains below, sequenced in a study of T cell responses to AZD1222 COVID-19 vaccine. Only in-frame clones appear in the TCRdb table, and some are missing; sequencing was by immunoSEQ multiplex PCR. Of 110,000 to 150,000 clones listed, more than 70% are singletons. Sequenced material: peripheral blood, taken on day 0 of AZD1222 vaccination. The receptors were gathered from an adult in good health.

This chain uses TRBV24-1 with TRBJ1-5, with 7 bases that match TRBD1. V shed 6 bases and J 4 bases; nucleotides not matched to a gene: 5. The germline V gene has CDR1 KGHDR and CDR2 SFDVKD. This CDR3 contains 14 residues. CDR3: CATSSQGVNQPQHF. CDR3 sequence (DNA): TGTGCCACCAGTAGTCAGGGGGTAAATCAGCCCCAGCATTTT.

This chain connects TRBV13 to TRBJ2-3; D gene uncertain. Germline CDR1 PRHDT, CDR2 FYEKMQ (reference sequence). CDR3 length: 15 residues. V was pared by 6 bases and J by 6 bases, with 19 bases between. The CDR3 nucleotides read TGTGCCAGCAGTATTCGGGTTTCCATTAGGGATACGCAGTATTTT. This gives the protein CASSIRVSIRDTQYF.

This clone was seen once. This chain connects TRBV4-3 to TRBJ2-5, with TRBD2 as a possible D gene (5 bases). The V end lost 0 bases, the J end lost 5 bases, and 19 bases lay between the germline ends. The CDR3 has 17 residues. CDR1 and CDR2 (germline): LGHNA, YSLEER. CDR3 nucleotides: TGCGCCAGCAGCCAAGATTTAGGACGGACTGGGATGGAGACCCAGTACTTC. Translated, it gives CASSQDLGRTGMETQYF.

V is TRBV28 and J is TRBJ2-7, with 10 bases identical to TRBD2. V gave up 5 bases and J gave up 6 bases; unmatched junction bases: 13. Germline values: CDR1 MDHEN, CDR2 SYDVKM. CDR3 length equals 16 residues. The CDR3 bases are TGTGCCAGCAGTCCAGGGGGTACTAGCGGGACAGCCGAGCAGTACTTC. Residues: CASSPGGTSGTAEQYF.

This chain joins TRBV9 and TRBJ2-1, with 7 nucleotides matching TRBD1. The V segment lost 3 bases and the J segment 7 bases; nucleotides outside the gene matches: 7. CDR3 length: 14 amino acids. Germline CDR1 reads SGDLS; CDR2 reads YYNGEE. The CDR3 sequence: CASSEQTGRNEQFF. In DNA, the CDR3 is TGTGCCAGCAGCGAACAGACAGGGCGGAATGAGCAGTTCTTC.

With respect to this clone: Other DNA sequences of this sample code for an identical CDR3. The rearrangement uses TRBV11-3 and TRBJ2-7; D may be TRBD2 (5 bases). CDR1 and CDR2 from the germline V gene are SGHNT and YENEEA. This CDR3 is 13 amino acids long. V gave up 2 bases and J gave up 2 bases, with 7 bases separating them. This chain's CDR3 is CASSLTGTYEQYF. CDR3 DNA: TGTGCCAGCAGCTTAACCGGGACCTACGAGCAGTACTTC.

This rearrangement joins TRBV29-1 to TRBJ1-5; tentatively, D is TRBD1 (5 bases). CDR3 length: 13 residues. Trimming stripped 4 bases from V and 1 base from J, with 8 bases between. Germline loops: CDR1 SQVTM, CDR2 ANQGSEA. CDR3 nucleotides: TGCAGCGTTGGGGAGGGGAGCAATCAGCCCCAGCATTTT. Translated: CSVGEGSNQPQHF.

The chain links TRBV5-6 to TRBJ1-3; D call uncertain. Germline-derived CDR1 and CDR2 are SGHDT and YYEEEE. Trimming pared 4 bases from V and 0 bases from J, leaving 11 bases between. The CDR3 loop spans 15 amino acids. CDR3 residues: CASSRRTGSGNTIYF. CDR3 sequence (DNA): TGTGCCAGCAGCCGAAGGACCGGCTCTGGAAACACCATATATTTT.

This clone was seen more than once but under ten times. The chain joins TRBV6-5 to TRBJ2-1; D perhaps matches TRBD1 (5 bases). The CDR3 runs 15 residues. The ends were cut back, 5 bases at V and 7 bases at J, with 18 bases in the middle. Germline CDR1 reads MNHEY; CDR2 reads SVGAGI. The CDR3 DNA reads as TGTGCCAGCAGTCCCCCCCAATCAGGGCCAAATGAGCAGTTCTTC. Translated, it gives CASSPPQSGPNEQFF.

The V and J genes are TRBV18 and TRBJ1-5; D unclear. This CDR3 region has 15 residues. V was clipped by 2 bases and J by 7 bases, with 15 bases between them. Germline lookup yields CDR1 KGHSH and CDR2 LQKENI. The CDR3 DNA follows: TGTGCCAGCTCACCAAAGAAGGTTAGCGGGCAGCCCCAGCATTTT. As protein: CASSPKKVSGQPQHF. Drawing the rest from reference TRBV18 and TRBJ1-5, the complete variable domain is NAGVMQNPRHLVRRRGQEARLRCSPMKGHSHVYWYRQLPEEGLKFMVYLQKENIIDESGMPKERFSAEFPKEGPSILRIQQVVRGDSAAYFCASSPKKVSGQPQHFGDGTRLSIL.

This clone was observed once. This rearrangement joins TRBV2 to TRBJ1-1; 7 bases align to TRBD1. From germline, CDR1 is SNHLY and CDR2 FYNNEI. The CDR3 contains 13 residues. Losses at the gene ends were 6 bases for V and 1 base for J; bases not matched to a gene: 2. The chain's CDR3 is CASRGQPNTEAFF. The CDR3 DNA sequence: TGTGCCAGCAGGGGACAGCCGAACACTGAAGCTTTCTTT.

The genes are TRBV28 and TRBJ2-7, with 9 nucleotides matching TRBD2. This CDR3 contains 16 residues. V gave up 1 base and J gave up 3 bases; unmatched junction bases: 7. CDR1 and CDR2 from the germline V gene are MDHEN and SYDVKM. In nucleotides, the CDR3 is TGTGCCAGCAGTTTATCGCCTAGCGGGATTCACTACGAGCAGTACTTC. Its translation: CASSLSPSGIHYEQYF.

The genes are TRBV6-4 and TRBJ1-3; perhaps TRBD1 as D (5 bases). Germline V CDR1 and CDR2: MRHNA, SNTAGT. The germline V and J ends were trimmed by 10 bases and 0 bases, with 16 bases remaining between them. The CDR3 loop spans 15 amino acids. Here the CDR3 reads CATNSRANSGNTIYF. CDR3 bases: TGTGCCACCAATTCCAGGGCCAACTCTGGAAACACCATATATTTT.

The chain uses TRBV30 and TRBJ2-1; the match to TRBD2 covers 8 bases. Germline V gene data show CDR1 as GTSNPN and CDR2 as SVGIG (reference sequence). Germline trimming cut 4 bases from V and 2 bases from J; bases unmatched to any gene: 7. There are 15 residues in the CDR3. The CDR3 spells CAWTRPGLAYNEQFF. The CDR3, as DNA: TGTGCCTGGACCCGCCCGGGACTAGCCTACAATGAGCAGTTCTTC.

The chain joins TRBV14 to TRBJ2-7; 7 nucleotides align to TRBD1. Germline V CDR1 and CDR2: SGHDN, FVKESK. This CDR3 is 14 amino acids long. The junction had 5 bases not matched to a gene; V was cut back by 4 bases and J by 2 bases. CDR3 region: CASSPVGQAYEQYF. The CDR3, as DNA: TGTGCCAGCAGCCCAGTAGGACAGGCCTACGAGCAGTACTTC.

The chain combines TRBV9 with TRBJ1-6; TRBD1 might be the D (5 bases). CDR1 SGDLS and CDR2 YYNGEE come from the germline V gene. V was cut by 2 bases and J by 4 bases, with 7 bases left in between. CDR3 length equals 14 residues. The CDR3 loop reads CASSVGGYNSPLHF. The CDR3 nucleotides read TGTGCCAGCAGCGTCGGGGGGTATAATTCACCCCTCCACTTT.

The CDR3 here is CASSELGTTEAFF. The CDR3 DNA reads TGTGCCAGCAGTGAACTGGGGACTACTGAAGCTTTCTTT. V gene TRBV2 combines with J gene TRBJ1-1; possible D gene TRBD1, 5 bases. Deletions cut 2 bases from V and 5 bases from J, with 9 bases between. The CDR3 spans 13 residues. Germline CDR1 reads SNHLY; CDR2 reads FYNNEI. The full variable domain, with the rest looked up from reference TRBV2 and TRBJ1-1, is EPEVTQTPSHQVTQMGQEVILRCVPISNHLYFYWYRQILGQKVEFLVSFYNNEISEKSEIFDDQFSVERPDGSNFTLKIRSTKLEDSAMYFCASSELGTTEAFFGQGTRLTVV.

V is TRBV19 and J is TRBJ1-5; 8 bases fit TRBD1. CDR1 is LNHDA and CDR2 is SQIVND in the germline V gene (reference sequence). The CDR3 runs to 19 residues. The ends lost 1 base at V and 3 bases at J; junction bases unmatched: 14. CDR3 nucleotides: TGTGCCAGTAGTATAGGTTCCGATTGGGGACAGGAACTCAATCAGCCCCAGCATTTT. Protein: CASSIGSDWGQELNQPQHF.

The chain is built from TRBV11-2 and TRBJ2-5; D is uncertain. CDR1 and CDR2 from the germline V gene are SGHAT and FQNNGV. The CDR3 has 14 residues. With 1 base removed from V and 1 base from J, the gap between germline ends came to 7 bases. The CDR3 reads CASSLGGRQETQYF. DNA for the CDR3: TGTGCCAGCAGCTTAGGCGGACGCCAAGAGACCCAGTACTTC. The complete variable domain, with remaining parts taken from reference TRBV11-2 and TRBJ2-5, reads EAGVAQSPRYKIIEKRQSVAFWCNPISGHATLYWYQQILGQGPKLLIQFQNNGVVDDSQLPKDRFSAERLKGVDSTLKIQPAKLEDSAVYLCASSLGGRQETQYFGPGTRLLVL.

V usage is TRBV4-1 and J usage is TRBJ1-4; D remains ambiguous. The CDR3 sequence is 13 residues long. Germline V CDR1 and CDR2: MGHRA, YSYEKL. Trimming shortened V by 6 bases and J by 7 bases, and 12 bases separated the two germline ends. The CDR3 DNA sequence: TGCGCCAGCAGGGACTCACGGGCTGAAAAACTGTTTTTT. This codes for CASRDSRAEKLFF.

This chain joins TRBV6-5 and TRBJ2-3, with D perhaps matching TRBD1 or TRBD2 (6 bases each). CDR1 and CDR2 (germline): MNHEY, SVGAGI. The CDR3 length is 14 residues. Trimming took 8 bases from V and 8 from J, leaving 20 bases between them. CDR3 in DNA: TGTGCCAGCTTTAAGAACAGGGAGGTCGGTACGCAGTATTTT. Translating it yields CASFKNREVGTQYF.

This clone was detected once. The gene calls are TRBV14 and TRBJ1-2; D remains unclear. This CDR3 contains 13 residues. Trimming removed 1 base at V and 7 bases at J, with 10 bases between. CDR1 and CDR2 from the germline V gene are SGHDN and FVKESK. CDR3: CASSQALLRGYTF. The CDR3 DNA sequence: TGTGCCAGCAGCCAAGCCCTACTGCGTGGCTACACCTTC.

The chain has TRBV7-6 and TRBJ2-7, with TRBD2 matching over 12 bases. The V gene's germline CDR1 is SGHVS and CDR2 FNYEAQ. The CDR3 extends over 15 amino acids. Unmatched junction bases numbered 3, after V lost 5 bases and J lost 1 base. The CDR3 is CASSQTSGGSYEQYF. CDR3 nucleotides: TGTGCCAGCAGCCAGACTAGCGGGGGATCCTACGAGCAGTACTTC.

The chain employs TRBV4-3 and TRBJ2-3; 12 bases fit TRBD2. Germline values: CDR1 LGHNA, CDR2 YSLEER. This CDR3 region has 15 residues. The J segment lost 5 bases and the V segment lost 5 bases, leaving 5 bases of the junction unmatched. Here the CDR3 DNA reads TGCGCCAGCAGCTCTAGCGGGAGGGTAATAGATACGCAGTATTTT. Protein product: CASSSSGRVIDTQYF.

The V and J genes are TRBV28 and TRBJ1-3; tentative D call: TRBD1 (6 bases). There are 17 residues in the CDR3. Germline-derived CDR1 and CDR2 are MDHEN and SYDVKM. Trimming pared 4 bases from V and 4 bases from J, leaving 20 bases between. CDR3 DNA: TGTGCCAGCAGTTATCGGTGGAGTAAGGGGGACGGAAACACCATATATTTT. Its translation: CASSYRWSKGDGNTIYF.

The rearrangement joins TRBV15 to TRBJ1-4; perhaps TRBD1 as D (6 bases). The germline V gene has CDR1 LNHNV and CDR2 YYDKDF (reference sequence). The CDR3 consists of 17 residues. V was trimmed by 5 bases and J by 0 bases, leaving 16 bases between them. The CDR3 nucleotides are TGTGCCACCAGCCGTGGACAGAGTCTAGCAACTAATGAAAAACTGTTTTTT. Amino acid sequence: CATSRGQSLATNEKLFF.

The chain employs TRBV5-4 and TRBJ1-3, with D possibly TRBD1 on 5 matching bases. Germline loops: CDR1 SGHNT, CDR2 YYREEE (reference sequence). V was cut by 4 bases and J by 8 bases, with 13 bases left in between. The CDR3 contains 13 residues. For the CDR3, the DNA is TGTGCCAGCAGCCCAGGGTGGTCGGACACCATATATTTT. Translating gives CASSPGWSDTIYF.

The V gene is TRBV3-1 (or the pseudogene TRBV3-2), the J gene TRBJ2-5, with 16 bases aligning to TRBD2. J lost 3 bases, V lost 4 bases, and 11 bases had no gene match. This CDR3 spans 19 amino acids. Germline V lookup: CDR1 LGHDT, CDR2 YNNKEL (reference sequence). DNA of the CDR3: TGTGCCAGCAGCCCGGGTTTCGGGACTAGCGGGGGGGCGGAAGAGACCCAGTACTTC. Its protein product is CASSPGFGTSGGAEETQYF.